The 29 T cell receptor beta chains in this list originate from one sample, sequenced in a study of T cell clonality in common variable immunodeficiency. Method: immunoSEQ multiplex PCR; TCRdb's copy keeps in-frame clones and lacks some. The sample holds tens of thousands of clones, and no clone turns up only once. Source material: peripheral blood mononuclear cells. The receptors were sampled from a person aged 18-69 years in good health.

This clone was seen repeatedly, ten times or more. The read ends 3 residues early relative to the CDR3; the germline J gene fills the gap. The chain carries TRBV2 and TRBJ1-2; 12 bases match TRBD1. Germline V CDR1 and CDR2: SNHLY, FYNNEI. Trimming at V came to 8 bases and at J to 4 bases, leaving 8 bases not matched to a gene. CDR3 length equals 15 residues. CDR3 sequence reads: CASGGQGAKGYGYTF. Partial CDR3 DNA: TGTGCCAGCGGGGGACAGGGGGCGAAGGGCTATGGC.

In its sample, this clone was seen many times. Read sequence stops 3 residues before the CDR3 end, and the germline J gene provides the missing end. The rearrangement joins TRBV4-1 to TRBJ2-4; 12 bases map to TRBD2. The length of the CDR3 is 15 residues. The germline V gene encodes CDR1 MGHRA and CDR2 YSYEKL. CDR3 region: CASSVRLAGEVGQYF. The CDR3 DNA, read in part, is TGCGCCAGCAGCGTACGACTAGCGGGAGAAGTAGGT.

In its sample, this clone was seen many times. The read terminates 3 residues ahead of where the CDR3 ends, so the germline J gene completes it. The rearrangement links TRBV19 to TRBJ2-5; 8 bases map to TRBD2. V lost 4 bases to trimming and J lost 1 base; unmatched junction nucleotides: 5. This CDR3 has 15 residues. CDR1 and CDR2 from the germline V gene are LNHDA and SQIVND (reference sequence). This chain's CDR3 is CASSTSGSPQETQYF. The sequenced part of the CDR3 DNA is TGTGCCAGTAGTACCAGCGGGAGTCCCCAAGAGACC.

This clone was counted ten times or more. The CDR3 end lies 3 residues beyond the end of the read and is filled in from the germline J gene. The gene calls are TRBV4-1 and TRBJ2-3; 7 nucleotides line up with TRBD2. Trimming took 9 bases from V and 3 from J; bases not matched to a gene: 9. CDR3 size: 14 residues. Germline lookup yields CDR1 MGHRA and CDR2 YSYEKL. The CDR3 loop is CASGGDSITDTQYF. The sequenced part of the CDR3 DNA is TGCGCCAGTGGGGGGGACTCTATAACAGATACG.

This clone was detected a few times. The DNA ends 3 residues before the CDR3 does, and the rest of the CDR3 is filled in from the germline J gene. The chain recombines TRBV2 with TRBJ1-4; D is possibly TRBD1 (6 bases). Trimming removed 3 bases from V and 7 bases from J, with 12 bases in between. This CDR3 has 14 residues. Germline loops: CDR1 SNHLY, CDR2 FYNNEI. The part of the CDR3 DNA that was read is TGTGCCAGCAGTGAGCGAAGCAGGGGTGAAAAA. It is translated as CASSERSRGEK. The full CDR3 is CASSERSRGEKLFF.

Many counts were recorded for this clone. The read gets to within 3 residues of the CDR3 end, and the germline J gene fills in the rest. The V call is TRBV7-8, the J call TRBJ1-1; TRBD1 matches at 7 bases. The junction had 3 bases not matched to a gene; V was cut back by 5 bases and J by 6 bases. CDR1 and CDR2 (germline): SGHVS, FQNEAQ. The CDR3 is 12 residues long. The part of the CDR3 DNA that was read is TGTGCCAGCAGCGCCACAGGGGCTGAA. This codes for CASSATGAE. The full CDR3 reads CASSATGAEAFF.

This clone was detected ten times or more. The CDR3 here is CASSDRVHEQYF. The part of the CDR3 DNA that was read is TGTGCCAGCAGTGACAGGGTACACGAG. This rearrangement joins TRBV12-3 or TRBV12-4 to TRBJ2-7, with 7 bases that match TRBD1. The read terminates 3 residues before the CDR3 end, so the remaining end is supplied by the germline J gene. Unmatched junction bases numbered 3, after V lost 5 bases and J lost 5 bases. The length of the CDR3 is 12 residues.

This clone was observed at least ten times. This CDR3 is CSARDRDNEQFF. CDR3 bases read: TGCAGTGCTAGAGACAGAGACAATGAG. J is TRBJ2-1 and V is TRBV20-1; no firm D call. With the read ending 3 residues before the CDR3 end, the germline J gene is used to fill in that end. V dropped 0 bases and J dropped 5 bases, with 5 bases sitting between them. CDR3 size: 12 residues. Germline-derived CDR1 and CDR2 are DFQATT and SNEGSKA (reference sequence).

This clone was counted ten times or more. Partial CDR3 DNA: TGCGCCAGCAAGGCGCAGGGAAGTACCGGGGAG. Residues: CASKAQGSTGE. The whole CDR3 reads CASKAQGSTGELFF. V usage is TRBV5-1 and J usage is TRBJ2-2; perhaps TRBD1 as D (5 bases). The read ends 3 residues before the CDR3 terminus; that terminus is restored from the germline J gene. CDR1 and CDR2 from the germline V gene are SGHRS and YFSETQ. This CDR3 region has 14 residues. V lost 6 bases to trimming and J lost 5 bases, with 14 bases between them.

This clone was recorded many times. Read sequence stops 3 residues before the CDR3 end, and the germline J gene provides the missing end. The chain carries TRBV12-3 or TRBV12-4 and TRBJ2-7; 9 bases fit TRBD2. Trimming removed 0 bases from V and 4 bases from J; junction bases left unmatched: 7. This CDR3 spans 16 amino acids. The CDR3 DNA, read in part, is TGTGCCAGCAGTTTAGCTTGGGCTAGCGGGACGTACGAG. Residues: CASSLAWASGTYE. In full, the CDR3 is CASSLAWASGTYEQYF.

This clone was observed at least ten times. Coverage ceases 3 residues before the CDR3 finishes, and the germline J gene fills in the end. This sequence joins TRBV5-1 and TRBJ1-2; TRBD1 aligns across 9 bases. Germline-derived CDR1 and CDR2 are SGHRS and YFSETQ. J was trimmed by 7 bases and V by 4 bases; bases with no gene match: 11. The CDR3 covers 15 residues. The CDR3 is CASSPRTGDQSGYTF. The covered CDR3 bases are TGCGCCAGCAGCCCACGGACAGGGGATCAATCTGGC.

This clone was observed at least ten times. The read halts 3 residues ahead of the CDR3 end, with the missing end drawn from the germline J gene. The genes are TRBV19 and TRBJ2-7, with TRBD1 matching over 7 bases. CDR1 is LNHDA and CDR2 is SQIVND in the germline V gene (reference sequence). This CDR3 is built from 14 residues. V shed 4 bases and J 4 bases; nucleotides not matched to a gene: 7. The part of the CDR3 DNA that was read is TGTGCCAGTAGTACCCACAGGGGCCCATACGAG. Protein: CASSTHRGPYE. The full CDR3 protein reads CASSTHRGPYEQYF.

This clone has ten or more counts. Incomplete CDR3 DNA: TGTGCCAGCAGCTTCAGGGGAATCTATGGC. Protein: CASSFRGIYG. The CDR3 in its entirety is CASSFRGIYGYTF. The V and J genes are TRBV5-4 and TRBJ1-2; D is perhaps TRBD1 (6 bases). The read ends 3 residues early relative to the CDR3; the germline J gene fills the gap. This CDR3 comprises 13 residues. Trimming removed 2 bases from V and 4 bases from J, with 9 bases in between. The germline CDR1 and CDR2 sequences are SGHNT and YYREEE (reference sequence).

This clone was detected ten times or more. The observed sequence ends 3 residues before the CDR3 terminus, with the missing tail filled in from the germline J gene. The chain uses TRBV7-9 and TRBJ2-7, with 7 bases matching TRBD1. The CDR3 contains 15 residues. Germline loops: CDR1 SEHNR, CDR2 FQNEAQ (reference sequence). The ends lost 4 bases at V and 1 base at J; junction bases unmatched: 7. The CDR3 DNA, read in part, is TGTGCCAGCAGCTCCACAGGGGTTAGATCCTACGAG. Its protein product is CASSSTGVRSYE. The whole CDR3 protein is CASSSTGVRSYEQYF.

This clone showed up many times. The CDR3 end lies 3 residues beyond the end of the read and is filled in from the germline J gene. The chain has TRBV19 and TRBJ2-7; no firm D call. Germline lookup yields CDR1 LNHDA and CDR2 SQIVND (reference sequence). V lost 1 base to trimming and J lost 3 bases, with 4 bases between them. The CDR3 spans 12 residues. CDR3 in amino acids: CASSIAGYEQYF. The covered CDR3 bases are TGTGCCAGTAGTATAGCGGGCTACGAG.

This clone was seen many times. The read finishes 3 residues shy of the CDR3 end, and the germline J gene is used to complete it. The rearrangement uses TRBV11-3 and TRBJ2-1; no clear D gene. Trimming pared 3 bases from V and 7 bases from J, leaving 7 bases between. From germline, CDR1 is SGHNT and CDR2 YENEEA. This CDR3 region has 12 residues. CDR3 DNA (partial): TGTGCCAGCAGCTTCCATCGGAATGAG. Its protein product is CASSFHRNE. The CDR3 as a whole reads CASSFHRNEQFF.

Many counts were recorded for this clone. The read terminates 3 residues ahead of where the CDR3 ends, so the germline J gene completes it. The J gene is TRBJ1-1, the V gene TRBV4-1; a weak D match, TRBD1 (6 bases). Germline CDR1 is MGHRA and CDR2 is YSYEKL. The CDR3 spans 15 residues. Trimming removed 4 bases at V and 5 bases at J, with 17 bases between. The sequenced CDR3 bases are TGCGCCAGCAGCCCGGAGTTACAGGGTATGACTGAA. It codes for CASSPELQGMTE. The full CDR3 reads CASSPELQGMTEAFF.

This clone was counted ten times or more. The read ends 3 residues shy of where the CDR3 ends; the end is completed using the germline J gene. V usage is TRBV15 and J usage is TRBJ1-1; TRBD1 matches at 8 bases. This CDR3 region has 14 residues. V lost 5 bases to trimming and J lost 2 bases; unmatched junction nucleotides: 4. Germline CDR1 LNHNV, CDR2 YYDKDF (reference sequence). Incomplete CDR3 DNA: TGTGCCACCAGCGACAGGGGCGCAAACACTGAA. Protein product: CATSDRGANTE. The whole CDR3 sequence reads CATSDRGANTEAFF.

This clone came up many times. The DNA ends 3 residues before the CDR3 does, and the rest of the CDR3 is filled in from the germline J gene. The chain is built from TRBV7-6 and TRBJ2-5; TRBD2 is a possible D gene (5 bases). Germline V gene sequence: CDR1 SGHVS, CDR2 FNYEAQ. V was shortened by 1 base and J by 2 bases, with 8 bases between the two germline ends. The CDR3 runs 14 residues. Partial CDR3 DNA: TGTGCCAGCAGCTTAGGAGTAGCGCAAGAGACC. Its translation: CASSLGVAQET. The CDR3, in full, reads CASSLGVAQETQYF. Full variable domain (outside the CDR3, taken from reference TRBV7-6 and TRBJ2-5): GAGVSQSPRYKVTKRGQDVALRCDPISGHVSLYWYRQALGQGPEFLTYFNYEAQQDKSGLPNDRFSAERPEGSISTLTIQRTEQRDSAMYRCASSLGVAQETQYFGPGTRLLVL.

Of note for this clone: From the germline J gene comes the end of the CDR3, since the read stops 3 residues before it. The rearrangement links TRBV5-3 to TRBJ2-2, with 7 bases matching TRBD1. TRBV5-3 is known as an ORF, though its function is uncertain. Germline trimming cut 4 bases from V and 5 bases from J; bases unmatched to any gene: 8. The CDR3 loop spans 15 amino acids. The covered CDR3 bases are TGTGCCAGAAGCCCGAGACAGGGACGGACCGGGGAG. It encodes CARSPRQGRTGE. The CDR3 as a whole reads CARSPRQGRTGELFF.

This clone was seen many times. The read ends 3 residues shy of where the CDR3 ends; the end is completed using the germline J gene. This chain joins TRBV7-9 and TRBJ2-1; TRBD1 aligns across 7 bases. The ends lost 6 bases at V and 5 bases at J; junction bases unmatched: 10. The CDR3 spans 15 residues. Germline-derived CDR1 and CDR2 are SEHNR and FQNEAQ (reference sequence). CDR3 residues: CASRKMGQLNNEQFF. The DNA read from the CDR3 is TGTGCCAGCAGAAAAATGGGACAGCTCAACAATGAG.

Notes on this clone: With the read ending 3 residues before the CDR3 end, the germline J gene is used to fill in that end. V and J are TRBV5-1 and TRBJ2-1; unclear D gene. V shed 4 bases and J shed 1 base, with 15 bases lying between them. This CDR3 is 16 amino acids long. The germline CDR1 and CDR2 sequences are SGHRS and YFSETQ. The CDR3 reads CASSLRVGLSYNEQFF. Partial CDR3 DNA: TGCGCCAGCAGCCTACGGGTCGGTTTGTCCTACAATGAG.

The table lists this clone with many counts. The CDR3 extends 3 residues past the end of the read, so its final part is completed from the germline J gene. The chain links TRBV2 to TRBJ2-7; 9 bases are a match to TRBD1. From germline, CDR1 is SNHLY and CDR2 FYNNEI. The V and J ends lost 7 bases and 2 bases, in that order; junction bases with no gene match: 3. This CDR3 spans 13 amino acids. Partial CDR3 DNA: TGTGCCAGCAAACGACAGGGGGCCTACGAG. Protein product: CASKRQGAYE. The CDR3 in its entirety is CASKRQGAYEQYF.

This clone occurred many times. The observed sequence ends 3 residues before the CDR3 terminus, with the missing tail filled in from the germline J gene. The rearrangement links TRBV7-2 to TRBJ1-5; 8 nucleotides match TRBD1. V dropped 5 bases and J dropped 7; count of bases not matched to a gene: 10. CDR1 is SGHTA, CDR2 FQGNSA, per germline. The CDR3 totals 15 residues. The chain's CDR3 is CASSMDRVSTQPQHF. CDR3 DNA, as far as it was read: TGTGCCAGCAGCATGGACAGGGTGTCAACCCAGCCC.

This clone was counted ten times or more. The CDR3 goes on 3 residues after the read ends, and that part is filled in from the germline J gene. The chain recombines TRBV30 with TRBJ2-7; D ambiguous. The CDR3 spans 12 residues. V was shortened by 2 bases and J by 1 base, with 6 bases between the two germline ends. The V gene's germline CDR1 is GTSNPN and CDR2 SVGIG (reference sequence). The DNA read from the CDR3 is TGTGCCTGGAGTAAGGCTTCCTACGAG. It is translated as CAWSKASYE. The CDR3 in its entirety is CAWSKASYEQYF.

This clone was recorded at least ten times. The read falls 3 residues short of the CDR3 end, and the missing part is taken from the germline J gene. The V and J genes are TRBV29-1 and TRBJ1-5; 7 bases match TRBD1. The CDR3 extends over 14 amino acids. The germline gives CDR1 SQVTM, CDR2 ANQGSEA. Unmatched junction bases numbered 6, after V lost 7 bases and J lost 0 bases. Partial CDR3 DNA: TGCAGCGCCGGAACAGGGGATAGCAATCAGCCC. As protein: CSAGTGDSNQP. The whole CDR3 reads CSAGTGDSNQPQHF.

Many counts were recorded for this clone. The read stops 3 residues short of the end of the CDR3; the missing end is completed from the germline J gene. The chain uses TRBV5-6 and TRBJ2-1; tentative D call: TRBD2 (6 bases). This CDR3 contains 11 residues. Germline CDR1 is SGHDT and CDR2 is YYEEEE. The ends were cut back, 6 bases at V and 8 bases at J, with 9 bases in the middle. This chain's CDR3 is CASTSGDEQFF. The DNA read from the CDR3 is TGTGCCAGCACTTCGGGGGATGAG.

This clone was seen many times. With the read ending 3 residues before the CDR3 end, the germline J gene is used to fill in that end. The chain uses TRBV10-3 and TRBJ2-5; no clear D. Trimming cost V 4 bases and J 0 bases, with 12 bases left between them. This CDR3 has 15 residues. Germline loops: CDR1 ENHRY, CDR2 SYGVKD. The sequenced part of the CDR3 DNA is TGTGCCATCAGTGGAACGACTTCCTACCAAGAGACC. This translates into CAISGTTSYQET. From start to end, the CDR3 is CAISGTTSYQETQYF.

This clone was seen repeatedly, ten times or more. Read coverage stops 3 residues before the CDR3 terminus; the germline J gene supplies the remainder. The chain has TRBV5-1 and TRBJ1-4; D is perhaps TRBD1 (6 bases). The CDR3 length is 14 residues. V gave up 1 base and J gave up 3 bases, with 7 bases separating them. Germline V gives CDR1 SGHRS, CDR2 YFSETQ. CDR3: CASSLTGSNEKLFF. The CDR3 DNA, read in part, is TGCGCCAGCAGCTTGACAGGGTCTAATGAAAAA.